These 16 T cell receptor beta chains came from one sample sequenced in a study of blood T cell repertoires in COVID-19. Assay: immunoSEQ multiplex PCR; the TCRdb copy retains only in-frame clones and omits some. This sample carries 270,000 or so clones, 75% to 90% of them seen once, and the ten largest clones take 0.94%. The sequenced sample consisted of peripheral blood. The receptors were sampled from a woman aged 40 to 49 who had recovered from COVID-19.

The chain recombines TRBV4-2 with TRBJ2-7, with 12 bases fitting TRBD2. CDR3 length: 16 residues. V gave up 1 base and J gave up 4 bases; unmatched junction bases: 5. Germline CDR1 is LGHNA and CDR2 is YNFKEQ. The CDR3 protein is CASSQGWTSGTYEQYF. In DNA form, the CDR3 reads TGTGCCAGCAGCCAAGGTTGGACTAGCGGGACATACGAGCAGTACTTC.

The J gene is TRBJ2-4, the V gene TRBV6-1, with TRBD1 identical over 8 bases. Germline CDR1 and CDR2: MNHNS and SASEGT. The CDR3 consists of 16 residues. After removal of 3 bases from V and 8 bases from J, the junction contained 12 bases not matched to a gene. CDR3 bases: TGTGCCAGCAGTGAGAGGGGACAGGCTTCTTTCCACATTCAGTACTTC. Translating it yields CASSERGQASFHIQYF.

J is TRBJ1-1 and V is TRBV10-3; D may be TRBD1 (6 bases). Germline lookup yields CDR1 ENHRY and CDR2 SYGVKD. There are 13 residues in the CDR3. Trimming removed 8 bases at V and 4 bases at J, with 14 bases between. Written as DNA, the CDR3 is TGTGCCATCCATGGGGGCCCGGGCACTGAAGCTTTCTTT. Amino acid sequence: CAIHGGPGTEAFF.

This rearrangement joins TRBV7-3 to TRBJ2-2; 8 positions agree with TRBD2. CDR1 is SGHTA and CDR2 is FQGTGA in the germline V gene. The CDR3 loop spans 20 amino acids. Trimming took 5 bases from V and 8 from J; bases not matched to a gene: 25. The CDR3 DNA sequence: TGTGCCAGCAGCCCCCACTTTGCCCCCCCTAGCGGGCCCAGGGCTGGGGAGCTGTTTTTT. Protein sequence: CASSPHFAPPSGPRAGELFF.

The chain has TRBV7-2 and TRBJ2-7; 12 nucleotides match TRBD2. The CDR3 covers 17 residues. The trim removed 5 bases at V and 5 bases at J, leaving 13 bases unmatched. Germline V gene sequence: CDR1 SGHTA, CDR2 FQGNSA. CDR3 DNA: TGTGCCAGCAGCCAACCTCCGAACCTAGCGGGGGGGGACGAGCAGTACTTC. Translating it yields CASSQPPNLAGGDEQYF. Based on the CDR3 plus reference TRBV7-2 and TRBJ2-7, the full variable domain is GAGVSQSPSNKVTEKGKDVELRCDPISGHTALYWYRQSLGQGLEFLIYFQGNSAPDKSGLPSDRFSAERTGGSVSTLTIQRTQQEDSAVYLCASSQPPNLAGGDEQYFGPGTRLTVT.

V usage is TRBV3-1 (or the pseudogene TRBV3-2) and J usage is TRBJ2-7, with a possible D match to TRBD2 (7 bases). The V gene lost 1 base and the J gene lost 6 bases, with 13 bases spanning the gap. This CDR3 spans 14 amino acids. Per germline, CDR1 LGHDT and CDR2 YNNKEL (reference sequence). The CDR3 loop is CASSQGRGAREQYF. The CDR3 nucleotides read TGTGCCAGCAGCCAAGGTCGGGGGGCACGCGAGCAGTACTTC.

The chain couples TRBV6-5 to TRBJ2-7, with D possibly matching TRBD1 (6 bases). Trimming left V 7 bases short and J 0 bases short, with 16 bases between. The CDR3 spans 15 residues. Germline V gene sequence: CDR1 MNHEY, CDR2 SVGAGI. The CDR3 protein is CASKVDTGYSYEQYF. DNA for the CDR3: TGTGCCAGCAAGGTCGATACAGGGTACTCCTACGAGCAGTACTTC.

The CDR3 nucleotides read TGTGCCAGTAAAATGAGGGAGGGCCCCGGGGAGCTGTTTTTT. It translates to CASKMREGPGELFF. The chain uses TRBV19 and TRBJ2-2, with TRBD2 identical over 7 bases. Germline loops: CDR1 LNHDA, CDR2 SQIVND (reference sequence). The V gene end was trimmed by 7 bases and the J gene end by 6 bases; junction bases not matched to a gene: 8. This CDR3 has 14 residues. The full variable domain, its missing parts supplied by reference TRBV19 and TRBJ2-2, is DGGITQSPKYLFRKEGQNVTLSCEQNLNHDAMYWYRQDPGQGLRLIYYSQIVNDFQKGDIAEGYSVSREKKESFPLTVTSAQKNPTAFYLCASKMREGPGELFFGEGSRLTVL.

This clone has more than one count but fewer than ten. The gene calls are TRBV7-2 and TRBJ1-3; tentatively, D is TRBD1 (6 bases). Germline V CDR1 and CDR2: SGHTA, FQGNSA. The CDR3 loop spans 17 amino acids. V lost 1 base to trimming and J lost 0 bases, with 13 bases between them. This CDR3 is CASSLGDISRSGNTIYF. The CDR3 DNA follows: TGTGCCAGCAGCTTAGGGGACATCTCTCGCTCTGGAAACACCATATATTTT.

CDR3 sequence (DNA): TGTGCCAGTAGTATTGCCCCCGACACCTACTATGGCTACACCTTC. Amino acids: CASSIAPDTYYGYTF. The chain carries TRBV19 and TRBJ1-2, with no clear D. CDR3 length: 15 residues. Per germline, CDR1 LNHDA and CDR2 SQIVND (reference sequence). The V gene lost 3 bases and the J gene lost 3 bases, with 14 bases spanning the gap.

The CDR3 protein is CASSAPQGAHNSPLHF. DNA of the CDR3: TGTGCCAGCAGCGCCCCGCAGGGGGCGCATAATTCACCCCTCCACTTT. The rearrangement links TRBV9 to TRBJ1-6; 8 nucleotides align to TRBD1. Trimming took 3 bases from V and 5 from J; bases not matched to a gene: 7. This CDR3 has 16 residues. CDR1 is SGDLS, CDR2 YYNGEE, per germline.

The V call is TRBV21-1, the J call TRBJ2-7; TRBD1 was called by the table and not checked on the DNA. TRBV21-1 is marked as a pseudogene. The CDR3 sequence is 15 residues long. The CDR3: CASSKDTGGAYEQYF. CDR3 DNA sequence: TGTGCCAGCAGCAAAGATACAGGGGGCGCCTACGAGCAGTACTTC.

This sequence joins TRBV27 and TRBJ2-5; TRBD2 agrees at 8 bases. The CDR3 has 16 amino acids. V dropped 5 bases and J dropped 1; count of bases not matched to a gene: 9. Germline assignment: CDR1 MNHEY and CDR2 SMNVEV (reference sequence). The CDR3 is CASSPGLAVPQETQYF. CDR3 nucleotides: TGTGCCAGCAGTCCAGGACTAGCCGTTCCCCAAGAGACCCAGTACTTC.

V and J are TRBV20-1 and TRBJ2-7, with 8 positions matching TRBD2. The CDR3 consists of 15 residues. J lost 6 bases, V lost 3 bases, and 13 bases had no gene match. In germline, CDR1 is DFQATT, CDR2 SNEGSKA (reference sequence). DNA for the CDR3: TGCAGTGCTAGTGGTAAAATAGCGGGAATCGGCGAGCAGTACTTC. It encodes CSASGKIAGIGEQYF.

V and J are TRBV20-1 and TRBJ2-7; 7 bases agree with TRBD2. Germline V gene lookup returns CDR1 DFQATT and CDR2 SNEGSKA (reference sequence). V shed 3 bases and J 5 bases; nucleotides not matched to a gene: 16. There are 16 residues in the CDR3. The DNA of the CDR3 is TGCAGTGCTAGTGTCGCGGGAGTGGAGTATCCAGACGAGCAGTACTTC. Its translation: CSASVAGVEYPDEQYF.

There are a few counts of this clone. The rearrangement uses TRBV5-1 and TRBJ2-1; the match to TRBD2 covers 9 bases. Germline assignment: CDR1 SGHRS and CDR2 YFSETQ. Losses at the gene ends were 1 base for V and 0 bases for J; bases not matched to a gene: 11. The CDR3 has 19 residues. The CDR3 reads CASSLLAGGLQSSYNEQFF. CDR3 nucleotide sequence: TGCGCCAGCAGCTTGCTGGCGGGAGGGCTGCAGAGCTCCTACAATGAGCAGTTCTTC.